These 23 T cell receptor beta chains originate from one sample sequenced in a study of graft-versus-host responses after intestinal transplantation. Some clones are missing from TCRdb's copy, which holds only in-frame ones; the method was immunoSEQ multiplex PCR. The sample consists of roughly 70,000 clones, roughly 92% of them appearing once. The sample was bone marrow, taken approximately 700 days after intestinal transplantation. All receptors come from a human patient who received an intestinal transplant, so some T cells may come from the graft donor.

The gene calls are TRBV5-4 and TRBJ2-7; 9 bases are shared with TRBD2. CDR3 size: 16 residues. From germline, CDR1 is SGHNT and CDR2 YYREEE (reference sequence). V lost 4 bases, J lost 0 bases, and 8 bases stayed unmatched. The CDR3 sequence: CASSQEVSGSSYEQYF. DNA for the CDR3: TGTGCCAGCAGCCAAGAGGTTAGCGGGAGCTCCTACGAGCAGTACTTC.

CDR3 DNA sequence: TGCAGCGTTGAGGGGACACCAGGCTACACCTTC. Translating gives CSVEGTPGYTF. This chain joins TRBV29-1 and TRBJ1-2; maybe TRBD1 (6 bases). The CDR3 is made up of 11 amino acids. Germline CDR1 and CDR2: SQVTM and ANQGSEA. V lost 3 bases and J lost 8, with 10 bases in between. Filled out from reference TRBV29-1 and TRBJ1-2, the complete variable domain reads SAVISQKPSRDICQRGTSLTIQCQVDSQVTMMFWYRQQPGQSLTLIATANQGSEATYESGFVIDKFPISRPNLTFSTLTVSNMSPEDSSIYLCSVEGTPGYTFGSGTRLTVV.

The rearrangement links TRBV13 to TRBJ2-3, with 10 bases matching TRBD2. The V and J ends lost 5 bases and 0 bases, in that order; junction bases with no gene match: 11. From germline, CDR1 is PRHDT and CDR2 FYEKMQ (reference sequence). CDR3 length: 18 amino acids. DNA for the CDR3: TGTGCCAGCAGCCCTCTAGCGGGGGCCTCTGCTAGCACAGATACGCAGTATTTT. It is translated as CASSPLAGASASTDTQYF.

The chain joins TRBV6-5 to TRBJ2-2; D gene uncertain. The CDR3 extends over 16 amino acids. Germline V gene data show CDR1 as MNHEY and CDR2 as SVGAGI. With 0 bases removed from V and 3 bases from J, the gap between germline ends came to 11 bases. The CDR3 here is CASSYSMGGDTGELFF. CDR3 coding DNA: TGTGCCAGCAGTTACTCGATGGGTGGGGACACCGGGGAGCTGTTTTTT.

The chain uses TRBV27 and TRBJ2-2; TRBD2 matches at 16 bases. The J segment lost 1 base and the V segment lost 8 bases, leaving 13 bases of the junction unmatched. The CDR3 contains 20 residues. The V gene's germline CDR1 is MNHEY and CDR2 SMNVEV (reference sequence). This chain's CDR3 is CASRRPGLAGGDGNTGELFF. The CDR3 DNA is TGTGCCAGCCGGAGGCCGGGACTAGCGGGAGGGGACGGGAACACCGGGGAGCTGTTTTTT.

The rearrangement links TRBV6-6 to TRBJ2-1; no clear D gene. Germline V gives CDR1 MNHNY, CDR2 SVGAGI (reference sequence). CDR3 length: 15 amino acids. The V end lost 2 bases, the J end lost 4 bases, and 12 bases lay between the germline ends. The CDR3 DNA is TGTGCCAGCAGTTACCATACGGCTTCATACAATGAGCAGTTCTTC. It encodes CASSYHTASYNEQFF.

The chain has TRBV6-1 and TRBJ2-3, with D maybe TRBD2 (6 bases). The CDR3 covers 18 residues. Germline values: CDR1 MNHNS, CDR2 SASEGT. Trimming stripped 1 base from V and 0 bases from J, with 17 bases between. Here the CDR3 DNA reads TGTGCCAGCAGTGAAGAATTAGCGCGGACTACTAGCACAGATACGCAGTATTTT. Protein: CASSEELARTTSTDTQYF.

The chain carries TRBV7-3 and TRBJ2-5; 9 bases line up with TRBD2. The J segment lost 6 bases and the V segment lost 1 base, leaving 9 bases of the junction unmatched. The CDR3 runs 16 residues. Per the germline V gene, CDR1 is SGHTA and CDR2 is FQGTGA. CDR3 in DNA: TGTGCCAGCAGCTTAAGGGGACTAGCAATCGGAAAGACCCAGTACTTC. Protein product: CASSLRGLAIGKTQYF.

The chain joins TRBV6-5 to TRBJ2-2, with D perhaps TRBD2 (5 bases). Deletions cut 5 bases from V and 6 bases from J, with 7 bases between. The CDR3 has 12 amino acids. Germline V gene data show CDR1 as MNHEY and CDR2 as SVGAGI. The CDR3 sequence is CASSDGAGELFF. Written as DNA, the CDR3 is TGTGCCAGCAGTGACGGGGCCGGGGAGCTGTTTTTT.

The table lists this clone with a few counts. The gene calls are TRBV4-1 and TRBJ2-7, with D hard to call. CDR1 is MGHRA and CDR2 is YSYEKL in the germline V gene. V shed 5 bases and J shed 5 bases, with 7 bases lying between them. The CDR3 covers 11 residues. Here the CDR3 reads CASSIYDEQYF. For the CDR3, the DNA is TGCGCCAGCAGCATCTACGACGAGCAGTACTTC.

This chain joins TRBV5-4 and TRBJ2-7; D is undetermined. The length of the CDR3 is 15 residues. Germline V gene sequence: CDR1 SGHNT, CDR2 YYREEE (reference sequence). The V gene lost 3 bases and the J gene lost 1 base, with 14 bases spanning the gap. The CDR3 is CASSSPASGSYEQYF. DNA of the CDR3: TGTGCCAGCAGCTCCCCAGCATCTGGGTCCTACGAGCAGTACTTC.

V and J are TRBV7-3 and TRBJ2-3, with 11 positions matching TRBD2. V was pared by 6 bases and J by 8 bases, with 7 bases of the junction left unmatched. This CDR3 spans 14 amino acids. CDR1 is SGHTA and CDR2 is FQGTGA in the germline V gene. The CDR3 loop reads CASSLAGGPRTQYF. DNA for the CDR3: TGTGCCAGCAGTTTAGCGGGGGGGCCTCGTACGCAGTATTTT.

This clone was counted a single time. The gene calls are TRBV7-7 and TRBJ2-1; possibly TRBD1 for D (6 bases). The germline V and J ends were trimmed by 5 bases and 6 bases, with 8 bases remaining between them. This CDR3 is 12 amino acids long. Germline V gene lookup returns CDR1 SSHAT and CDR2 FNYEAQ (reference sequence). The CDR3 region has the DNA TGTGCCAGCAGCAAAGGGGGCAATGAGCAGTTCTTC. Translating gives CASSKGGNEQFF.

This chain uses TRBV30 with TRBJ2-2; D may be TRBD2 (5 bases). Trimming removed 5 bases from V and 5 bases from J, with 9 bases in between. Looked up from germline, CDR1 is GTSNPN and CDR2 is SVGIG (reference sequence). This CDR3 has 12 amino acids. CDR3 protein: CAWYGDTGELFF. CDR3 coding DNA: TGTGCCTGGTACGGGGATACCGGGGAGCTGTTTTTT. Full variable domain (missing parts from reference TRBV30 and TRBJ2-2): SQTIHQWPATLVQPVGSPLSLECTVEGTSNPNLYWYRQAAGRGLQLLFYSVGIGQISSEVPQNLSASRPQDRQFILSSKKLLLSDSGFYLCAWYGDTGELFFGEGSRLTVL.

This clone was seen once. This chain uses TRBV9 with TRBJ1-3, with D tentatively TRBD1 (5 bases). The CDR3 is 17 residues long. Trimming removed 4 bases from V and 0 bases from J, with 17 bases in between. Germline V gene data show CDR1 as SGDLS and CDR2 as YYNGEE. CDR3 sequence reads: CASSPALKGSSGNTIYF. CDR3 DNA sequence: TGTGCCAGCAGCCCAGCCCTCAAGGGGAGCTCTGGAAACACCATATATTTT. Full variable domain (remainder filled in from reference TRBV9 and TRBJ1-3): DSGVTQTPKHLITATGQRVTLRCSPRSGDLSVYWYQQSLDQGLQFLIQYYNGEERAKGNILERFSAQQFPDLHSELNLSSLELGDSALYFCASSPALKGSSGNTIYFGEGSWLTVV.

J is TRBJ2-5 and V is TRBV9, with D possibly matching TRBD2 (5 bases). The CDR3 runs to 12 residues. Trimming took 6 bases from V and 7 from J, leaving 13 bases between them. Germline assignment: CDR1 SGDLS and CDR2 YYNGEE. The CDR3 region is CASTDTRGTQYF. The CDR3, as DNA: TGTGCCAGCACCGATACTAGAGGGACCCAGTACTTC.

V is TRBV7-2 and J is TRBJ1-5, with unresolved D. CDR3 length: 13 residues. The germline V gene encodes CDR1 SGHTA and CDR2 FQGNSA. Trimming cost V 4 bases and J 7 bases, with 11 bases left between them. In DNA form, the CDR3 reads TGTGCCAGCAGCTGGCGGGGAGGGCAGCCCCAGCATTTT. This encodes CASSWRGGQPQHF.

J is TRBJ1-5 and V is TRBV5-6, with 8 bases fitting TRBD1. Per the germline V gene, CDR1 is SGHDT and CDR2 is YYEEEE. The junction had 5 bases not matched to a gene; V was cut back by 2 bases and J by 7 bases. The CDR3 runs 14 residues. The CDR3 protein is CASSFTGGSQPQHF. CDR3 coding DNA: TGTGCCAGCAGCTTCACAGGGGGTAGCCAGCCCCAGCATTTT.

The chain links TRBV18 to TRBJ1-4, with 7 bases matching TRBD1. Germline loops: CDR1 KGHSH, CDR2 LQKENI. The junction had 7 bases not matched to a gene; V was cut back by 2 bases and J by 7 bases. The length of the CDR3 is 15 residues. In DNA, the CDR3 is TGTGCCAGCTCACCAAGACAGGGCGAAGGTGAAAAACTGTTTTTT. Amino acid sequence: CASSPRQGEGEKLFF.

The genes are TRBV5-1 and TRBJ2-1; 7 bases fit TRBD2. Germline-derived CDR1 and CDR2 are SGHRS and YFSETQ. V shed 0 bases, J shed 7 bases, and the junction held 10 bases outside the gene matches. CDR3 length: 16 amino acids. This chain's CDR3 is CASSLAWPNGGNEQFF. For the CDR3, the DNA is TGCGCCAGCAGCTTGGCTTGGCCGAACGGGGGGAATGAGCAGTTCTTC.

The V call is TRBV6-5, the J call TRBJ1-2, with a weak D call TRBD1 (5 bases). CDR3 length: 14 amino acids. Germline CDR1 MNHEY, CDR2 SVGAGI. Trimming took off 4 bases at V and 3 bases at J, with 12 bases between the two ends. The CDR3 loop reads CASSSTGPDYGYTF. The CDR3 DNA is TGTGCCAGCAGTTCTACAGGCCCCGACTATGGCTACACCTTC.

This chain uses TRBV9 with TRBJ2-7, with 7 bases fitting TRBD2. The junction had 13 bases not matched to a gene; V was cut back by 4 bases and J by 0 bases. The CDR3 spans 17 residues. CDR1 is SGDLS, CDR2 YYNGEE, per germline. CDR3 residues: CASSPRQTGRLSYEQYF. The CDR3 DNA follows: TGTGCCAGCAGCCCGAGGCAGACCGGGAGGCTCTCCTACGAGCAGTACTTC.

This rearrangement joins TRBV5-1 to TRBJ2-7; D gene unclear. The CDR3 covers 15 residues. V was shortened by 0 bases and J by 4 bases, with 14 bases between the two germline ends. Per the germline V gene, CDR1 is SGHRS and CDR2 is YFSETQ. The CDR3 DNA reads as TGCGCCAGCAGCTTGGCTTTTACAAAGCGTTACGAGCAGTACTTC. As protein: CASSLAFTKRYEQYF.